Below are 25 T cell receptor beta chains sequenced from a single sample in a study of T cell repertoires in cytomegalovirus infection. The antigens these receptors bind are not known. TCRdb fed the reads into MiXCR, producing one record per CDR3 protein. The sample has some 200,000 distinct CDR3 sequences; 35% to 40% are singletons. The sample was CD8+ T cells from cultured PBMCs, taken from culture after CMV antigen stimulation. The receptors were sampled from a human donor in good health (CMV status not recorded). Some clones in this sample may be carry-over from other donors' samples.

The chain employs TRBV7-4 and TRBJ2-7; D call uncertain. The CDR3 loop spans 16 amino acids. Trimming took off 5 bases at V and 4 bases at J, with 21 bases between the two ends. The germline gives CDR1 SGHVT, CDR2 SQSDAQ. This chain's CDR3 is CASSNKGPFNEYEQYF. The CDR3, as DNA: TGTGCCAGCAGCAATAAGGGCCCCTTTAATGAGTACGAGCAGTACTTC.

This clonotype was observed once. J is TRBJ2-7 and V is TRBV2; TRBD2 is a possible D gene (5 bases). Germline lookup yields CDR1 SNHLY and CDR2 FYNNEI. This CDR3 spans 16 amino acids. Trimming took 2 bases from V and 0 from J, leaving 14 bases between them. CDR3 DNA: TGTGCCAGCAGTGAAAGCGGCAGGCCATCCTCCTACGAGCAGTACTTC. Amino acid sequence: CASSESGRPSSYEQYF.

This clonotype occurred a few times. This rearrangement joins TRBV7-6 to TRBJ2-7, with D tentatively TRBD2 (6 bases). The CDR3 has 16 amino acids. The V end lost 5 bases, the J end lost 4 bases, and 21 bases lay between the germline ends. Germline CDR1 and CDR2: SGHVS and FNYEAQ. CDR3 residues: CASSPSEGDLQYEQYF. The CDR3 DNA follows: TGTGCCAGCAGCCCCTCCGAAGGGGACTTACAGTACGAGCAGTACTTC.

The CDR3 protein is CASSPLGGADGYTF. In nucleotides, the CDR3 is TGTGCCAGCAGCCCCCTAGGGGGGGCTGATGGCTACACCTTC. The chain joins TRBV7-9 to TRBJ1-2, with D perhaps TRBD1 (6 bases). Between the trimmed V and J ends, which lost 5 bases and 6 bases, there was a span of 16 bases. This CDR3 contains 14 residues. CDR1 and CDR2 from the germline V gene are SEHNR and FQNEAQ (reference sequence).

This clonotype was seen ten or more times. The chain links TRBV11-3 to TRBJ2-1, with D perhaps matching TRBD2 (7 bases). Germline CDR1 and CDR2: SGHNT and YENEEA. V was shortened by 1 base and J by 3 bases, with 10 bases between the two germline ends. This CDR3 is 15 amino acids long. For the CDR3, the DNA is TGTGCCAGCAGCTTAGGCGGGGGCGTCTACAATGAGCAGTTCTTC. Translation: CASSLGGGVYNEQFF.

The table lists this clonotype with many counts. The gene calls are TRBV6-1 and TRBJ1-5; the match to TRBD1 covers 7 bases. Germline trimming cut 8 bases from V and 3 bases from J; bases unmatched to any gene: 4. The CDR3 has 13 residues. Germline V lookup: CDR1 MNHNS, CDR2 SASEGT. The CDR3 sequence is CASGDSHNQPQHF. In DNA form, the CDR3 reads TGTGCCAGCGGGGACAGTCACAATCAGCCCCAGCATTTT.

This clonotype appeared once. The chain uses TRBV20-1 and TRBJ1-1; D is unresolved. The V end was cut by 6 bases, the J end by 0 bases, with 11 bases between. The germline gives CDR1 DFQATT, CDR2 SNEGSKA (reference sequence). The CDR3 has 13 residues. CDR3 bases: TGCAGTGCCAACGATCTTTTGAACACTGAAGCTTTCTTT. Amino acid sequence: CSANDLLNTEAFF.

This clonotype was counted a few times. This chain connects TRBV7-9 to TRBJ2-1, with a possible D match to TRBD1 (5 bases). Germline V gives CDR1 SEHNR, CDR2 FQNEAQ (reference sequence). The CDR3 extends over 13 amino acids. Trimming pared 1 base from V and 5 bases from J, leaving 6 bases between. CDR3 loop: CASSLVQDNEQFF. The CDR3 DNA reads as TGTGCCAGCAGCTTAGTACAGGACAATGAGCAGTTCTTC.

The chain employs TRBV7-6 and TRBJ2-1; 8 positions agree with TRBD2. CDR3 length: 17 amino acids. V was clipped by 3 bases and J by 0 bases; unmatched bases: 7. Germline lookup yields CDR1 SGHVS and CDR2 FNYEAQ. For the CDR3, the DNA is TGTGCCAGCAGCTTGATCGAGCGGGGGAGCTCCTACAATGAGCAGTTCTTC. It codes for CASSLIERGSSYNEQFF.

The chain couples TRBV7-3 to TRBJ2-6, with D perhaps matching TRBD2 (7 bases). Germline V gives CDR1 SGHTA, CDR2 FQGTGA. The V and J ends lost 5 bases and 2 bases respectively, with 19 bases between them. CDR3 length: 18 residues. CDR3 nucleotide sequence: TGTGCCAGCAGCCCCCTGGGGGGGGCAGTGACTGGGGCCAACGTCCTGACTTTC. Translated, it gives CASSPLGGAVTGANVLTF.

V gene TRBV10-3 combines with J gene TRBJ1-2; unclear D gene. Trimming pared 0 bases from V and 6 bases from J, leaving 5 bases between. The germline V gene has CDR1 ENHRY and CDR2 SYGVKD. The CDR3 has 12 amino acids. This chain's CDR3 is CAISESGDGYTF. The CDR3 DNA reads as TGTGCCATCAGTGAGTCCGGGGATGGCTACACCTTC.

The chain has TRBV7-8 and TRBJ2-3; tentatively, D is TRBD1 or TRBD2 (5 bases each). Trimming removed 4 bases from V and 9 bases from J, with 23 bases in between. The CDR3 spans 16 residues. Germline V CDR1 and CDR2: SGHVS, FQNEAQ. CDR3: CASSYPPGREVHTQYF. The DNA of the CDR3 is TGTGCCAGCAGCTACCCCCCGGGACGAGAGGTGCACACGCAGTATTTT. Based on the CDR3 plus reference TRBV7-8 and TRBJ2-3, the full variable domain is GAGVSQSPRYKVAKRGQDVALRCDPISGHVSLFWYQQALGQGPEFLTYFQNEAQLDKSGLPSDRFFAERPEGSVSTLKIQRTQQEDSAVYLCASSYPPGREVHTQYFGPGTRLTVL.

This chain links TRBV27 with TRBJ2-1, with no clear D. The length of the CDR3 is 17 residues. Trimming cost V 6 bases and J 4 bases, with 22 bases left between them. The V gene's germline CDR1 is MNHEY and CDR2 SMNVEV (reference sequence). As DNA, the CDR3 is TGTGCCAGCAGCCCCTCTCCAGGTGGCCCTAAGTACAATGAGCAGTTCTTC. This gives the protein CASSPSPGGPKYNEQFF.

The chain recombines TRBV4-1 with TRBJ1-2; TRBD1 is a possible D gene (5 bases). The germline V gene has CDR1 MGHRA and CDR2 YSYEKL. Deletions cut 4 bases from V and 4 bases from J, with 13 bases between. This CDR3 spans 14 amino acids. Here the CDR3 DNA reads TGCGCCAGCAGCCCGTCCCGGGACTTCTATGGCTACACCTTC. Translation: CASSPSRDFYGYTF.

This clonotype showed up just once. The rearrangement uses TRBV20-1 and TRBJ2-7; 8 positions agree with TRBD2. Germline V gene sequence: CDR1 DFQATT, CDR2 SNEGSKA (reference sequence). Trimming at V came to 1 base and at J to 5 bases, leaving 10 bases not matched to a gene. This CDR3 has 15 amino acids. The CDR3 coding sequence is TGCAGTGCTAGAGTCGAACGGGAGGGCCTCCACGAGCAGTACTTC. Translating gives CSARVEREGLHEQYF.

The CDR3 DNA is TGCGCCAGCAGCCAGGACCGGGACAGTCCCACCAGCTCCTACAATGAGCAGTTCTTC. This encodes CASSQDRDSPTSSYNEQFF. The chain links TRBV5-1 to TRBJ2-1, with 7 bases matching TRBD1. V dropped 4 bases and J dropped 0; count of bases not matched to a gene: 16. The CDR3 runs 19 residues. The germline V gene has CDR1 SGHRS and CDR2 YFSETQ. Based on the CDR3 plus reference TRBV5-1 and TRBJ2-1, the full variable domain is KAGVTQTPRYLIKTRGQQVTLSCSPISGHRSVSWYQQTPGQGLQFLFEYFSETQRNKGNFPGRFSGRQFSNSRSEMNVSTLELGDSALYLCASSQDRDSPTSSYNEQFFGPGTRLTVL.

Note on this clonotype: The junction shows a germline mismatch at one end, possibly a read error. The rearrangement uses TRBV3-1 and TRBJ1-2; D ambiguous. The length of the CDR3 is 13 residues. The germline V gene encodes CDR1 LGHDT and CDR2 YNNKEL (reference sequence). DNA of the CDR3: TGTGCCAGCAGCCAAACCCCTAACTATGGCTACACCTTT. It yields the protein CASSQTPNYGYTF.

The CDR3 DNA is TGTGCCAGCAGTTTACAGGGGCTTGGTCAGCCCCAGCATTTT. Residues: CASSLQGLGQPQHF. The V and J genes are TRBV27 and TRBJ1-5; tentative D call: TRBD1 (6 bases). This CDR3 region has 14 residues. Looked up from germline, CDR1 is MNHEY and CDR2 is SMNVEV (reference sequence). Trimming stripped 2 bases from V and 6 bases from J, with 11 bases between.

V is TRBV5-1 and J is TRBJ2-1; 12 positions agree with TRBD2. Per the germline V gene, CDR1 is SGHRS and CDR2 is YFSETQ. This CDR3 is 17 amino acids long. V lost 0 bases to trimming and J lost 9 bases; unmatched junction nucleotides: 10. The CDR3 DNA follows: TGCGCCAGCAGCTTGGGTCCGGAGACTAGCGGGAGTGGTGAGCAGTTCTTC. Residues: CASSLGPETSGSGEQFF.

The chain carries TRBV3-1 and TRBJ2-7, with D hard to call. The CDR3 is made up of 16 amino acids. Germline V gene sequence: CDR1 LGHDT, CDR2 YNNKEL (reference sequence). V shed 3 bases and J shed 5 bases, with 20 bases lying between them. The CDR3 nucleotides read TGTGCCAGCAGCCATAAGGTTGGGCCCCGAAGGGACGAGCAGTACTTC. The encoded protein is CASSHKVGPRRDEQYF.

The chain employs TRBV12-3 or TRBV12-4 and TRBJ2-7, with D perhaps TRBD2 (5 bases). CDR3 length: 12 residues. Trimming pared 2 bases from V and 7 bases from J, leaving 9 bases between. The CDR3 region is CASSLRLLEQYF. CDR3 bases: TGTGCCAGCAGTTTAAGACTACTTGAGCAGTACTTC.

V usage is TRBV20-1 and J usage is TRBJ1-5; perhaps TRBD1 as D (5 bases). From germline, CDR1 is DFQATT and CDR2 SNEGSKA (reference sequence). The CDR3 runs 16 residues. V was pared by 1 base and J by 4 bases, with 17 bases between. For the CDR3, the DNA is TGCAGTGCTAGAGCCGGGACGGCTGATCCGAATCAGCCCCAGCATTTT. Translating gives CSARAGTADPNQPQHF.

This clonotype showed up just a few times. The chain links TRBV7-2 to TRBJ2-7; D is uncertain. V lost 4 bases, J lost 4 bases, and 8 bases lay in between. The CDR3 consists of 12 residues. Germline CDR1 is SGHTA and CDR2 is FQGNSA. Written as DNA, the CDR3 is TGTGCCAGCAGCTCCTCGTTGTACGAGCAGTACTTC. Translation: CASSSSLYEQYF.

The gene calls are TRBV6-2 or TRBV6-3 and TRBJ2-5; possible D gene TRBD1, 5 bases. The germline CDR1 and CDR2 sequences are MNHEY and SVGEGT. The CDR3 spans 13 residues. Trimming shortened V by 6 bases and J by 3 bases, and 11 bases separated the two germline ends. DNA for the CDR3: TGTGCCAGCAGAGCAGGCAGGGAAGAGACCCAGTACTTC. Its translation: CASRAGREETQYF.

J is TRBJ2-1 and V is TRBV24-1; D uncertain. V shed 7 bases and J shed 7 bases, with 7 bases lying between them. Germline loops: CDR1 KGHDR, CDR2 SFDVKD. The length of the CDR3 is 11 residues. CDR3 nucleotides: TGTGCCACCAGCCCCGGGAATGAGCAGTTCTTC. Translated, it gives CATSPGNEQFF.